The sequence of this TCR beta chain was determined in a study of long-term antiretroviral therapy in people with HIV. Study results and caveats: Clonotypes expanded prior to ART showed repertoire dominance at all sampled time points.

Samples were assayed with immunoSEQ v3.0 at survey level. The repertoire was sequenced with immunoSEQ multiplex PCR; TCRdb's copy has only in-frame clones and lacks some. The top ten hold roughly 15% of the sample, which has 16,000 or so clones, over 70% seen once. Details on this clone: Its antigen is still unknown.

Germline assignment: CDR1 SGHTA and CDR2 FQGTGA. The junction had 13 bases not matched to a gene; V was cut back by 5 bases and J by 10 bases. This CDR3 has 15 residues. The sequence came from a man aged 30 to 39 with HIV. The sample here was unsorted PBMCs, taken roughly 2.2 years before starting antiretroviral therapy. The V and J genes are TRBV7-3 and TRBJ1-2; TRBD1 matches at 10 bases. The CDR3 spells CASSLETGTGVVYTF. CDR3 nucleotides: TGTGCCAGCAGCCTGGAAACCGGGACAGGGGTTGTCTACACCTTC. Using reference TRBV7-3 and TRBJ1-2 for the parts outside the CDR3, the full variable domain is GAGVSQTPSNKVTEKGKYVELRCDPISGHTALYWYRQSLGQGPEFLIYFQGTGAADDSGLPNDRFFAVRPEGSVSTLKIQRTERGDSAVYLCASSLETGTGVVYTFGSGTRLTVV.